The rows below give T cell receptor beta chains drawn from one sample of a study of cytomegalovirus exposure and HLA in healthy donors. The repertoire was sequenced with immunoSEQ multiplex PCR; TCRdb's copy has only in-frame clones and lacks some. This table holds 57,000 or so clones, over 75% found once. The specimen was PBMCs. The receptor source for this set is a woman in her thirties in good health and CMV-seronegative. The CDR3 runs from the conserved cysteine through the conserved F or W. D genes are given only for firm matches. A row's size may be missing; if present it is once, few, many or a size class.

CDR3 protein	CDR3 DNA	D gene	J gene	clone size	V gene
CASSVGWQAGYEQYF	TGTGCCAGCAGCGTAGGTTGGCAAGCGGGCTACGAGCAGTACTTC	NA	TRBJ2-7	NA	TRBV9
CASWDSNNYGYTF	TGTGCCAGTTGGGACAGTAACAACTATGGCTACACCTTC	TRBD1	TRBJ1-2	NA	TRBV19
CASSDRTSGSTDTQYF	TGTGCCAGCAGTGACAGAACTAGCGGGAGCACAGATACGCAGTATTTT	TRBD2	TRBJ2-3	NA	TRBV6-4
CAIGGTGGSGGANVLTF	TGTGCCATCGGAGGGACAGGGGGTTCGGGTGGGGCCAACGTCCTGACTTTC	TRBD1	TRBJ2-6	once	TRBV10-3
CASSSPYTGELFF	TGTGCCAGCAGCTCCCCATACACCGGGGAGCTGTTTTTT	NA	TRBJ2-2	NA	TRBV11-2
CASSLAGGNTGELFF	TGTGCCAGCAGCTTAGCGGGAGGGAACACCGGGGAGCTGTTTTTT	NA	TRBJ2-2	NA	TRBV7-2
CASSSRGRQGTEAFF	TGTGCCAGTAGTTCCAGGGGGCGCCAAGGCACTGAAGCTTTCTTT	TRBD1	TRBJ1-1	NA	TRBV19
CASSKERQLNTGELFF	TGTGCCAGCAGCAAAGAACGACAGCTGAACACCGGGGAGCTGTTTTTT	NA	TRBJ2-2	NA	TRBV21-1
CATSRDFQGADEKLFF	TGTGCCACCAGCAGAGATTTTCAGGGGGCGGACGAAAAACTGTTTTTT	TRBD1	TRBJ1-4	few	TRBV15
CASSIVEAEAFF	TGTGCCAGCAGTATAGTAGAGGCTGAAGCTTTCTTT	NA	TRBJ1-1	NA	TRBV2
CASSQAASGLPYEQYF	TGTGCCAGCAGCCAAGCGGCTAGCGGGCTGCCCTACGAGCAGTACTTC	TRBD2	TRBJ2-7	NA	TRBV4-2
CASSLSPAGFYEQYF	TGTGCCAGCAGTTTATCCCCCGCGGGCTTTTACGAGCAGTACTTC	NA	TRBJ2-7	NA	TRBV27
CASRQPLLGDGYTF	TGTGCCAGCAGACAGCCGTTGTTGGGAGATGGCTACACCTTC	NA	TRBJ1-2	NA	TRBV27
CASSRGEGIYGYTF	TGTGCCAGCAGTCGGGGGGAGGGCATCTATGGCTACACCTTC	NA	TRBJ1-2	many	TRBV6-5
CASSFGTGRSQPQHF	TGTGCCAGCAGTTTCGGGACAGGGAGGAGTCAGCCCCAGCATTTT	TRBD1	TRBJ1-5	NA	TRBV27
CSVRGQSSNQPQHF	TGCAGCGTTCGGGGACAGTCTAGCAATCAGCCCCAGCATTTT	TRBD1	TRBJ1-5	NA	TRBV29-1
CASSVPSGRSDEQFF	TGTGCCAGCAGTGTGCCTAGCGGGAGGTCGGATGAGCAGTTCTTC	TRBD2	TRBJ2-1	NA	TRBV27
CASSPEGTGAYEQYF	TGTGCCAGCAGCCCCGAAGGGACAGGGGCATACGAGCAGTACTTC	TRBD1	TRBJ2-7	NA	TRBV28
CASSADRDPFGEQYF	TGTGCCAGCAGCGCCGACAGGGATCCCTTCGGCGAGCAGTACTTC	TRBD1	TRBJ2-7	NA	TRBV9
CASSLGTSGGGETQYF	TGTGCCAGCAGCTTAGGGACTAGCGGAGGGGGAGAGACCCAGTACTTC	TRBD2	TRBJ2-5	NA	TRBV7-9
CASAVQGVDGETQYF	TGTGCCAGCGCGGTACAGGGGGTAGACGGGGAGACCCAGTACTTC	TRBD1	TRBJ2-5	few	TRBV11-2
CASSPGVRSRFHEQFF	TGTGCCAGCAGCCCAGGGGTCCGGTCCCGATTCCATGAGCAGTTCTTC	NA	TRBJ2-1	NA	TRBV28
CASSFRDRGHGYTF	TGTGCCAGCAGTTTCCGGGACAGGGGCCATGGCTACACCTTC	TRBD1	TRBJ1-2	NA	TRBV27
CASSPASPNTEAFF	TGTGCCAGCTCACCAGCGTCACCAAACACTGAAGCTTTCTTT	NA	TRBJ1-1	few	TRBV18
CASSVEPGTSGSEQYF	TGTGCCAGCAGCGTCGAACCCGGGACTAGCGGGTCCGAGCAGTACTTC	TRBD2	TRBJ2-7	NA	TRBV9
CASSLMGQGYQPQHF	TGTGCCAGCAGTTTAATGGGACAGGGATATCAGCCCCAGCATTTT	TRBD1	TRBJ1-5	NA	TRBV27